Shown below are 3 T cell receptor beta chains from a single sample sequenced in a study of T cell repertoires in cytomegalovirus infection. No antigens are known for them. MiXCR, applied by TCRdb to the reads, yields one record per CDR3 protein. The sample holds a few hundred thousand distinct CDR3 sequences, roughly a third seen once. This specimen consisted of cultured PBMCs, obtained from culture after CMV antigen stimulation. These receptor sequences come from a human donor in good health (CMV status not recorded). Some clones in this sample may be carry-over from other donors' samples.

The V gene is TRBV19, the J gene TRBJ1-5, with TRBD1 matching 9 bases. The V gene end was trimmed by 8 bases and the J gene end by 7 bases; junction bases not matched to a gene: 6. CDR1 LNHDA and CDR2 SQIVND come from the germline V gene (reference sequence). The CDR3 is 13 amino acids. Written as DNA, the CDR3 is TGTGCCAGTGTAGGACAGGGGAAACAGCCCCAGCATTTT. Its protein is CASVGQGKQPQHF. The full variable domain, in which reference TRBV19 and TRBJ1-5 provide the parts outside the CDR3, is DGGITQSPKYLFRKEGQNVTLSCEQNLNHDAMYWYRQDPGQGLRLIYYSQIVNDFQKGDIAEGYSVSREKKESFPLTVTSAQKNPTAFYLCASVGQGKQPQHFGDGTRLSIL.

This clonotype was detected only a few times. The chain couples TRBV19 to TRBJ1-1; 10 positions match TRBD1. Looked up from germline, CDR1 is LNHDA and CDR2 is SQIVND (reference sequence). J was trimmed by 4 bases and V by 6 bases; bases with no gene match: 8. This CDR3 is 15 amino acids long. The CDR3 region has the DNA TGTGCCAGTAGCCCTAGACAGGGGGCTGGCACTGAAGCTTTCTTT. Translated: CASSPRQGAGTEAFF.

The V call is TRBV19, the J call TRBJ2-7; 10 bases map to TRBD2. Germline lookup yields CDR1 LNHDA and CDR2 SQIVND (reference sequence). With 3 bases clipped from V and 6 bases from J, the junction kept 8 bases outside the gene matches. CDR3 length equals 15 residues. The CDR3 region is CASSMGLARTSEQYF. DNA for the CDR3: TGTGCCAGTAGTATGGGACTAGCGAGGACCTCCGAGCAGTACTTC. Combining the CDR3 with reference TRBV19 and TRBJ2-7 gives the whole variable domain DGGITQSPKYLFRKEGQNVTLSCEQNLNHDAMYWYRQDPGQGLRLIYYSQIVNDFQKGDIAEGYSVSREKKESFPLTVTSAQKNPTAFYLCASSMGLARTSEQYFGPGTRLTVT.